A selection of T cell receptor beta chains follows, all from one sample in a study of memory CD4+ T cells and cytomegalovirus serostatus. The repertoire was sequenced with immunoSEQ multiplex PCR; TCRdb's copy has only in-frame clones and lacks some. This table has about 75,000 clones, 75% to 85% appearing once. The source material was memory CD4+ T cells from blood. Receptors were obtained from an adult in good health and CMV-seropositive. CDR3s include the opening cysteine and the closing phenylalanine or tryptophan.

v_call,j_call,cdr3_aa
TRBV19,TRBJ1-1,CASTEPGIDTEAFF
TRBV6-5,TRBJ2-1,CASSYGLAGSYNEQFF
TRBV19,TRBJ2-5,CASSPSGQETQYF
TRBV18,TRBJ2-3,CASSPPNKREMPDTQYF
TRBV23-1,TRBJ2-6,CASSQSPRTGGCNSGANVLTF
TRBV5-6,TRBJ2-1,CASSRVRGRYANEQFF
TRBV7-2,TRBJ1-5,CASSLVSTGSNQPQHF
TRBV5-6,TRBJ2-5,CASSLKRQETQYF
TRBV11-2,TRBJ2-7,CASSFSDVAYEQYF
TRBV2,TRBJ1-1,CASSGAETSTEAFF
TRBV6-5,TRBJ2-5,CASSWGDGETQYF
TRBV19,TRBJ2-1,CASTKTRTSPKQFF
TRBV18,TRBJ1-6,CASSPQGTGNSPLHF
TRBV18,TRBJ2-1,CASSPGTDNNEQFF
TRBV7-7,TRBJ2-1,CASSLGAGGGNEQFF
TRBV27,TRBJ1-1,CASSPRETGIGTEAFF
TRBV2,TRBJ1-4,CASSERGDGEKLFF
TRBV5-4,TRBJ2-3,CASSFRGGADTDTQYF
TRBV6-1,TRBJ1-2,CASSDGPGRGGYTF
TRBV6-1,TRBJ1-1,CASSADRNTEAFF
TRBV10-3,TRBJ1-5,CAISPTGGGIQPQHF
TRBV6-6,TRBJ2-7,CASPSDYEQYF